This T cell receptor beta chain appears in the sequencing data of a study of T cells expressing NK-cell markers. One entry per CDR3 protein, without DNA, is what TCRdb gives after re-calling the 5' RACE reads. The sample's table shows over 120,000 distinct CDR3 sequences. Sequenced: blood T cells: a sorted CD56 or NKG2C T cell subset, CD4+ or CD8+ T cells, or bulk PBMC T cells (not recorded which). The clonotype originates from a man aged 18 to 35 in good health.

The CDR3 loop is CATSDFRQSESNTGELFF. The J gene is TRBJ2-2, the V gene TRBV24-1; TCRdb reports TRBD1, a call that lacks DNA to check it against. The CDR3 contains 18 residues. Per germline, CDR1 KGHDR and CDR2 SFDVKD.